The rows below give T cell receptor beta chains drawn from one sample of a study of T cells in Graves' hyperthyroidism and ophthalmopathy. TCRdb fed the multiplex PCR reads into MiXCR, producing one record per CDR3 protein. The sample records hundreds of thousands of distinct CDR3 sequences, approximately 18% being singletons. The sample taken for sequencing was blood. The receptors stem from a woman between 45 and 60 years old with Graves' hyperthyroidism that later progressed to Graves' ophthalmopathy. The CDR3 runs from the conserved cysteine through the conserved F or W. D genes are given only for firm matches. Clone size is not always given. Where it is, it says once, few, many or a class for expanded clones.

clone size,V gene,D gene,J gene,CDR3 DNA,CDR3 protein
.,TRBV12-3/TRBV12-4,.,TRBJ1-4,TGTGCCAGCGCCGGACAGCGACTTGCAACTAATGAAAAACTGTTTTTT,CASAGQRLATNEKLFF
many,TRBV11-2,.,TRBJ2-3,TGTGCCAGCAGCTTAGTCCTAATCCCCACAGATACGCAGTATTTT,CASSLVLIPTDTQYF
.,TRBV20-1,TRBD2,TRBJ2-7,TGCAGTGCTAGAGATCAGGGAGGGAAGAGCTCCTACGAGCAGTACTTC,CSARDQGGKSSYEQYF
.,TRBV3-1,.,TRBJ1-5,TGTGCCAGCAGTACGGGACTGTTTAGCAATCAGCCCCAGCATTTT,CASSTGLFSNQPQHF
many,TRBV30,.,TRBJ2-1,TGTGCCTGGACCGTCCGGGGAGGGGGGACCTACAATGAGCAGTTCTTC,CAWTVRGGGTYNEQFF
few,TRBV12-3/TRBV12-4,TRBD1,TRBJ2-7,TGTGCCAGCAGGGGGACAGCTATCTCCTACGAGCAGTACTTC,CASRGTAISYEQYF
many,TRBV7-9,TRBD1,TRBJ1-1,TGTGCCAGCAGCTCCCTAACAGGGGGGCTTGGCGCTGAAGCTTTCTTT,CASSSLTGGLGAEAFF
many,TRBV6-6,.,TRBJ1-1,TGTGCCAGCAGTTACGAGGCGAACACTGAAGCTTTCTTT,CASSYEANTEAFF
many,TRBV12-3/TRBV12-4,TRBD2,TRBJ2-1,TGTGCCAGCTCCCGGAGCGGGGGGGCCTCCAATGAGCAGTTCTTC,CASSRSGGASNEQFF
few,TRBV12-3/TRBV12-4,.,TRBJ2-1,TGTGCCAGCACTCGGGACACCAACAATGAGCAGTTCTTC,CASTRDTNNEQFF
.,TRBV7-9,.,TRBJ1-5,TGTGCCAGCAGCTTAGATCCAGGTAGCAATCAGCCCCAGCATTTT,CASSLDPGSNQPQHF
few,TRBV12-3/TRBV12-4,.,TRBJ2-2,TGTGCCAGCAGTTTAATTGGGGGACCCGGGGAGCTGTTTTTT,CASSLIGGPGELFF
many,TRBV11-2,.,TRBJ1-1,TGTGCCAGCAGCAAAAACGAACCGGGACATTCCTCTGGGGCTTTCTTT,CASSKNEPGHSSGAFF
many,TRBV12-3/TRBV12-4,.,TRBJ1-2,TGTGCCAGCAGTTTAGGCACAGGGACGGGTGGCTACACCTTC,CASSLGTGTGGYTF
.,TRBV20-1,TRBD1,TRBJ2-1,TGCAGTGCCCTTGGCGACAGGGGTTCCTACAATGAGCAGTTCTTC,CSALGDRGSYNEQFF
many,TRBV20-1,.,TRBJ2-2,TGCAGTGCTAGAAAGGGGGGCCGGCGGGACGGGGAGCTGTTTTTT,CSARKGGRRDGELFF
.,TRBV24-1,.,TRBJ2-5,TGTGCCACCAGTGATAGCGGAGAAGTAACAGAGACCCAGTACTTC,CATSDSGEVTETQYF
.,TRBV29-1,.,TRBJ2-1,TGCAGCGTTGAAGCCGGGAATGAGCAGTTCTTC,CSVEAGNEQFF
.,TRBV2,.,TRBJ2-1,TGTGCCAGCAGTACCAACAGGGCCTACAATGAGCAGTTCTTC,CASSTNRAYNEQFF
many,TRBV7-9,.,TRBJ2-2,TGTGCCAGCCGTTCGGCCGGGGAGCTGTTTTTT,CASRSAGELFF
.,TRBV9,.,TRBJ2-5,TGTGCCAGCAGCACCCACGGGGGGCACCTCCAAGAGACCCAGTACTTC,CASSTHGGHLQETQYF
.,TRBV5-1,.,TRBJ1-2,TGCGCCAGCAGCTGGGGGGGGGGCGTTTACGATGGCTACACCTTC,CASSWGGGVYDGYTF
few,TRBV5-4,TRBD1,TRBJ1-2,TGTGCCAGCACCAAAGGACAGGGGGCTAACTATGGCTACACCTTC,CASTKGQGANYGYTF
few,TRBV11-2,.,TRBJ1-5,TGTGCCAGCAGCTTAGCCCGGACAGAGGATCAGCCCCAGCATTTT,CASSLARTEDQPQHF
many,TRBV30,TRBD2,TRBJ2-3,TGTGCCTGGAGTGTACAGAGCGGGGGCACAGATACGCAGTATTTT,CAWSVQSGGTDTQYF
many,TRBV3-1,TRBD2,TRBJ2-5,TGTGCCAGCAGCCTCATAGGGGTAGCGGGGCAAGAGACCCAGTACTTC,CASSLIGVAGQETQYF
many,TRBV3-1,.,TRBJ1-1,TGTGCCAGCAGCCAAAGTCCGACAGTAGACACTGAAGCTTTCTTT,CASSQSPTVDTEAFF
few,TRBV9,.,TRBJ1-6,TGTGCCAGCTCGTTCGACGGGGAGAATTCACCCCTCCACTTT,CASSFDGENSPLHF
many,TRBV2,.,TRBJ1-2,TGTGCCAGCAGTGGCGACAGAGCTAACTATGGCTACACCTTC,CASSGDRANYGYTF
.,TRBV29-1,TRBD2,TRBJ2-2,TGCAGCGTCTACCTACTAGCGGGGGAGCTGTTTTTT,CSVYLLAGELFF
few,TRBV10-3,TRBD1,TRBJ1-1,TGTGCCATCAGTGAGGCCGGGACAGGAGTGGCTGAAGCTTTCTTT,CAISEAGTGVAEAFF
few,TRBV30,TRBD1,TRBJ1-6,TGTGCCTGGAGTCCCGGGACAGGGGTTTCACCCCTCCACTTT,CAWSPGTGVSPLHF
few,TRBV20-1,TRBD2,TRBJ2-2,TGCAGTGCTGCGGGACTAGCGGGGGGAACGAACACCGGGGAGCTGTTTTTT,CSAAGLAGGTNTGELFF
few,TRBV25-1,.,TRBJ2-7,TGTGCCATCGGGGACGAGCAGTACTTC,CAIGDEQYF
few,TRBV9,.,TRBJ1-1,TGTGCCAGCAGCGTAGCGCAGGACATGAACACTGAAGCTTTCTTT,CASSVAQDMNTEAFF
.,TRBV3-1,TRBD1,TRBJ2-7,TGTGCCAGCAGCCAAGAAGGACAGGTCGCCTCCTACGAGCAGTACTTC,CASSQEGQVASYEQYF
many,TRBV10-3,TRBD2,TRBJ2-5,TGTGCCATCAGTCCTGTCCCGGGACTAGCCCAGGGTCCCCAAGAGACCCAGTACTTC,CAISPVPGLAQGPQETQYF
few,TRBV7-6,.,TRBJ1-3,TGTGCCAGCAGCTCTCGGGAGGGCTCTGGAAACACCATATATTTT,CASSSREGSGNTIYF
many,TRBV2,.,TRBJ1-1,TGTGCCAGCACTTGGGACGTGGGAAGTGCTGGTGAAGCTTTCTTT,CASTWDVGSAGEAFF
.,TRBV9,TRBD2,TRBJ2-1,TGTGCCAGCAGCGTAGAGGGTGTAGCGGGGGGTCCCCGGAATGAGCAGTTCTTC,CASSVEGVAGGPRNEQFF
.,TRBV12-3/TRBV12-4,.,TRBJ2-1,TGTGCCAGCAGGAATATGAGGGCCTACAATGAGCAGTTCTTC,CASRNMRAYNEQFF
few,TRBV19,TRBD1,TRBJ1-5,TGTGCCAGTAGTATAGCCGATGGGGTTAACAGGGGAACGGGGCAGCCCCAGCATTTT,CASSIADGVNRGTGQPQHF
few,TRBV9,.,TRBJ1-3,TGTGCCAGCAGCGGGAAAGGAACTGGAAACACCATATATTTT,CASSGKGTGNTIYF
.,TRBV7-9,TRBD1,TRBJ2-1,TGTGCCAGCAGCCCTCTCGGGACAGGGGCCTACAATGAGCAGTTCTTC,CASSPLGTGAYNEQFF
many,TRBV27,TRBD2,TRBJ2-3,TGTGCCAGCTCCCCCGCTGCGGGGGGCTTCACAGATACGCAGTATTTT,CASSPAAGGFTDTQYF
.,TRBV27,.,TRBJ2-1,TGTGCCAGCAGTGGGACTCGCAATGAGCAGTTCTTC,CASSGTRNEQFF
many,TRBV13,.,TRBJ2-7,TGTGCCAGCGCAACAGGGATGAACGAGCAGTACTTC,CASATGMNEQYF
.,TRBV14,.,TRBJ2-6,TGTGCCAGCAGCCGAAGCTACTCTGGGGCCAACGTCCTGACTTTC,CASSRSYSGANVLTF
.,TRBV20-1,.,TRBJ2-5,TGCAGTGCCAATGGGCCCGCGGAGACCCAGTACTTC,CSANGPAETQYF
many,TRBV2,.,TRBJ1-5,TGTGCCAGCAGTGAGGTCAGAAATCAGCCCCAGCATTTT,CASSEVRNQPQHF
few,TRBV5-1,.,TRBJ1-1,TGCGCCAGCAGCTTGGAAGGCTGGGGGACTGAAGCTTTCTTT,CASSLEGWGTEAFF
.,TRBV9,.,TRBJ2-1,TGTGCCAGCAGCGGGTTTCGACACCGCCTCAGGCAGTTCTTC,CASSGFRHRLRQFF
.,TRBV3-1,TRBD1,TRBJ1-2,TGTGCCAGCAGCCAGGATACAGGGGGCTTAAGTGGCTACACCTTC,CASSQDTGGLSGYTF